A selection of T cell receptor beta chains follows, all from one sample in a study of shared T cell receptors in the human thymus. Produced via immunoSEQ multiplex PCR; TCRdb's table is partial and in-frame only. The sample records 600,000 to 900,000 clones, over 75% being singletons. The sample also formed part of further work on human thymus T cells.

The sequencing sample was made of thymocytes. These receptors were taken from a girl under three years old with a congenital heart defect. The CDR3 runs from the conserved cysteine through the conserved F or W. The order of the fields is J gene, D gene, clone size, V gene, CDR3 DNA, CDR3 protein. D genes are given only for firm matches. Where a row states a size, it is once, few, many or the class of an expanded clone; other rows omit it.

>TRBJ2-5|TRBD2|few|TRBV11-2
TGTGCCAGCAGCTTAGATCGGGGGGTCGGCGGAGAGACCCAGTACTTC
CASSLDRGVGGETQYF
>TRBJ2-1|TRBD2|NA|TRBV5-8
TGTGCCAGCAGCCTCACTAGCGGGGGGGCCGGTGAGCAGTTCTTC
CASSLTSGGAGEQFF
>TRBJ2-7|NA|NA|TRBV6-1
TGTGCCAGCAGTGAATTTGGGCGCTTCACCTACGAGCAGTACTTC
CASSEFGRFTYEQYF
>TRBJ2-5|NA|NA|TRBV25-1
TGTGCCAGCAGTGATAGTAGGACCCAGTACTTC
CASSDSRTQYF
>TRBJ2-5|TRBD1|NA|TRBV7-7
TGTGCCAGCAGCTTGGGACAGGGTCAAGAGACCCAGTACTTC
CASSLGQGQETQYF
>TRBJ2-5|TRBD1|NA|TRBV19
TGTGCCAGTTCCGGGACAGGCCAAGAGACCCAGTACTTC
CASSGTGQETQYF
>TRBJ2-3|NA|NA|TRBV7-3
TGTGCCAGCAGTACGGGGGATACCCACTTGCAGTATTTT
CASSTGDTHLQYF
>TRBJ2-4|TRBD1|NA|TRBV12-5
TGTGCTAGTGGTTTGGGGACCAAGGGACAGCAAGGCTCAATAGCCAAAAACATTCAGTACTTC
CASGLGTKGQQGSIAKNIQYF
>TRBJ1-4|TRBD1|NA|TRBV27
TGTGCCAGCAGTTTGGGACAGGGGAATGAAAAACTGTTTTTT
CASSLGQGNEKLFF
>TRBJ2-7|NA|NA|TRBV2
TGTGCCATAACCGTTAACAGGACCCTAACCTACGAGCAGTACTTC
CAITVNRTLTYEQYF
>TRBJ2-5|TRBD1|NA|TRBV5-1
TGCGCCAGCAGCGGAAACAGGGGCAGGGAGACCCAGTACTTC
CASSGNRGRETQYF
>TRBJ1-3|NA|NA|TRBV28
TGTGCCAGCAGTTTTGTTCCCGGATCGGGCTCTGGAAACACCATATATTTT
CASSFVPGSGSGNTIYF
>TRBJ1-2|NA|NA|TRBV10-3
TGTGCCATCAGTGAGATAGCAGTCAAACCCTACACCTTC
CAISEIAVKPYTF
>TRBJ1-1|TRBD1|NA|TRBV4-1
TGCGCCAGCAGCCAAGCAACCCACAGGGGGCCCCCCTGGGACACTGAAGCTTTCTTT
CASSQATHRGPPWDTEAFF
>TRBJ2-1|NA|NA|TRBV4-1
TGCGCCAGCAGCCAACTGAGACATATCAATGAGCAGTTCTTC
CASSQLRHINEQFF
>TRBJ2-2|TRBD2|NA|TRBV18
TGTGCCAGCTCACCACTCGGACTAGCGGCGAACACCGGGGAGCTGTTTTTT
CASSPLGLAANTGELFF
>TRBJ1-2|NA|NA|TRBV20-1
TGCAGTGCTATCCCATGGGCCGGCTACACCTTC
CSAIPWAGYTF
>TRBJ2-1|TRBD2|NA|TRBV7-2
TGTGCCAGCAGCTTATCTTTCTCTGGTATTCGGGGGGGCCATGAGCAGTTCTTC
CASSLSFSGIRGGHEQFF
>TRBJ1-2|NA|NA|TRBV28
TGTGCCAGCAGTTTGGGAGGGTCTAACTATGGCTACACCTTC
CASSLGGSNYGYTF
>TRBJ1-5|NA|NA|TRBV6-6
TGTGCCAGCAGGAACAGTCAGGGTTATAGCAATCAGCCCCAGCATTTT
CASRNSQGYSNQPQHF
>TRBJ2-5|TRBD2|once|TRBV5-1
TGCGCCAGCAGCTTGGGACTAGCGGGGGCGGAGACCCAGTACTTC
CASSLGLAGAETQYF
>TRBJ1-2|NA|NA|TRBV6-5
TGTGCCAGCAGTTACTCAACGGGGGGCGGCTACACCTTC
CASSYSTGGGYTF
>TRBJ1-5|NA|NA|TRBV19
TGTGCCAGTAGTATGTGGAGGAGCAATCAGCCCCAGCATTTT
CASSMWRSNQPQHF
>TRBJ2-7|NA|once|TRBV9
TGTGCCAGCAGCGTAGGGAGGGAGTCCTACGAGCAGTACTTC
CASSVGRESYEQYF
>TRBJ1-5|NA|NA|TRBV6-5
TGTGCCAGCAGAACAGACTATAGCAATCAGCCCCAGCATTTT
CASRTDYSNQPQHF